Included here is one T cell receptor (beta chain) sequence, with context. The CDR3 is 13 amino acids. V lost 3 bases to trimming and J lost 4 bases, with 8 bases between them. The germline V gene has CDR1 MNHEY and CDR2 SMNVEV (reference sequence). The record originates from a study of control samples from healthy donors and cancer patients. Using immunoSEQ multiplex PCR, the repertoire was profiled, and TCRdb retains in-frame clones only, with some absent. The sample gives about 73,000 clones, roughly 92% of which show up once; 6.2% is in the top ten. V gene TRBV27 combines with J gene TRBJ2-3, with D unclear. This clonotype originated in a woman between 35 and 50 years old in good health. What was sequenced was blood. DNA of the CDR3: TGTGCCAGCAGTTTTATCCCCCCAGATACGCAGTATTTT. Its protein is CASSFIPPDTQYF.